This is a list of T cell receptor beta chains from one sample in a study of cytomegalovirus exposure and HLA in healthy donors. Generated by immunoSEQ multiplex PCR, the TCRdb table keeps only in-frame clones and is missing some. In the table there are fewer than 85,000 clones, 70% to 80% of which are singletons. The sequencing input was PBMCs. All receptors come from a man aged 40-55 years in good health and CMV-seropositive. The CDR3 runs from the conserved cysteine through the conserved F or W. Fields, in order: V gene, clone size, J gene, D gene, CDR3 DNA, CDR3 protein. The D gene is left open where the match is weak. A row's size may be missing; if present it is once, few, many or a size class.

TRBV30	NA	TRBJ1-4	NA	TGTGCCTGGAGGTTAAAACAAGTTAATGAAAAACTGTTTTTT	CAWRLKQVNEKLFF
TRBV7-2	NA	TRBJ2-7	TRBD2	TGTGCCAGCAGCTCGACCTGGACTAGCGGGAGAGTCGAGCAGTACTTC	CASSSTWTSGRVEQYF
TRBV7-9	once	TRBJ1-2	TRBD1	TGTGCCAGCAGCTTAAGGGACAGCGGCTATGGCTACACCTTC	CASSLRDSGYGYTF
TRBV18	NA	TRBJ1-6	TRBD1	TGTGCCAGCTCACCAAGGACAGGGGGCGATTCACCCCTCCACTTT	CASSPRTGGDSPLHF
TRBV15	NA	TRBJ2-5	TRBD1	TGTGCCACCAGCAGACAGACAGGGGTCATGCAAGAGACCCAGTACTTC	CATSRQTGVMQETQYF
TRBV5-5	NA	TRBJ2-7	TRBD1	TGTGCCAGCAGCTTGACGCGAGGGGGCCCGTCCTACGAGCAGTACTTC	CASSLTRGGPSYEQYF
TRBV9	NA	TRBJ1-1	TRBD1	TGTGCCAGCAGCGTAGACAGGGGTGACACTGAAGCTTTCTTT	CASSVDRGDTEAFF
TRBV6-6	NA	TRBJ1-1	TRBD1	TGTGCCAGCAGTCCGAGGGACAGGGGTACTGAAGCTTTCTTT	CASSPRDRGTEAFF
TRBV27	once	TRBJ2-1	TRBD2	TGTGCCAGCAGGGCTAGACTAGCGGGAACTGAGCAGTTCTTC	CASRARLAGTEQFF
TRBV19	NA	TRBJ1-5	TRBD1	TGTGCCAGTAGTGAAGCGACAGGGAGTCAGCCCCAGCATTTT	CASSEATGSQPQHF
TRBV7-9	NA	TRBJ2-1	NA	TGTGCCAGCAGCTTGGGGAGCTCCTACAATGAGCAGTTCTTC	CASSLGSSYNEQFF
TRBV5-1	NA	TRBJ1-1	TRBD1	TGCGCCAGCAGCAGGGACAGGGTAGACACTGAAGCTTTCTTT	CASSRDRVDTEAFF
TRBV28	NA	TRBJ1-3	TRBD1	TGTGCCAGCATCGGAAGGGACAGATATGGAAACACCATATATTTT	CASIGRDRYGNTIYF
TRBV6-1	NA	TRBJ1-1	NA	TGTGCCAGCAGTGCAGGGCTAATGAACACTGAAGCTTTCTTT	CASSAGLMNTEAFF
TRBV2	NA	TRBJ2-2	TRBD1	TGTGCCAGCAGGGTCGACAGGGGGAGCACCGGGGAGCTGTTTTTT	CASRVDRGSTGELFF
TRBV18	NA	TRBJ2-7	NA	TGTGCCAGCTCCCCAACTCGACAGAGTAACTACGAGCAGTACTTC	CASSPTRQSNYEQYF
TRBV4-3	NA	TRBJ1-1	NA	TGCGCCAGCAGCCAAGAGCTGGGGAGGACTGAAGCTTTCTTT	CASSQELGRTEAFF
TRBV6-5	NA	TRBJ2-7	NA	TGTGCCAGCAGTTACTCGAAGGCGGGGTACGAGCAGTACTTC	CASSYSKAGYEQYF
TRBV9	NA	TRBJ1-2	NA	TGTGCCAGCAGCGTAGATCCGGGGATGCAAAGCTACACCTTC	CASSVDPGMQSYTF
TRBV6-5	few	TRBJ1-1	TRBD1	TGTGCCAGCAGTTCAACGTACAGGGGCGAGACTGAAGCTTTCTTT	CASSSTYRGETEAFF
TRBV4-3	NA	TRBJ2-1	TRBD2	TGCGCCAGCAGCCCTCGGCTAGCGGGCTACAATGAGCAGTTCTTC	CASSPRLAGYNEQFF
TRBV28	NA	TRBJ1-1	TRBD1	TGTGCCAGCAGGGACAGGGTGAACACTGAAGCTTTCTTT	CASRDRVNTEAFF
TRBV19	once	TRBJ2-3	TRBD2	TGTGCCAGTAGTATTTCAACTAGCGGGGGGGTGCGTAGCACAGATACGCAGTATTTT	CASSISTSGGVRSTDTQYF
TRBV5-6	NA	TRBJ2-7	TRBD1	TGTGCCAGCAGCTTGGTCCGGACAGGGGGCGCCTACGAGCAGTACTTC	CASSLVRTGGAYEQYF
TRBV7-2	few	TRBJ2-7	TRBD2	TGTGCCAGCAGCTTAGTAGCTAGCGGGGGGACCTACGAGCAGTACTTC	CASSLVASGGTYEQYF
TRBV6-5	NA	TRBJ1-2	NA	TGTGCCAGCAGTTACTCGCAGGGGACCTATGGCTACACCTTC	CASSYSQGTYGYTF
TRBV5-1	NA	TRBJ2-5	TRBD1	TGCGCCAGCAGCTTGAGTAGACCGTTCGGGACAGGCGAAGAGACCCAGTACTTC	CASSLSRPFGTGEETQYF
TRBV7-8	NA	TRBJ2-5	TRBD1	TGTGCCAGCAGCTCCGCCCCGGGACAGGGCAAGACCCAGTACTTC	CASSSAPGQGKTQYF
TRBV28	NA	TRBJ2-2	TRBD1	TGTGCCAGCAGCTCAAAAATGGACAGGGGGGATGACACCGGGGAGCTGTTTTTT	CASSSKMDRGDDTGELFF
TRBV4-3	few	TRBJ2-1	NA	TGCGCCAGCAGCCAAGCGGATAGCCCCCCCGATGAGCAGTTCTTC	CASSQADSPPDEQFF
TRBV11-2	NA	TRBJ2-1	NA	TGTGCCAGCAGCTTAGATGGGGCAGCCTACAATGAGCAGTTCTTC	CASSLDGAAYNEQFF
TRBV6-1	NA	TRBJ1-2	NA	TGTGCCAGCAGTGATTTTTCCGGGACACCTCTTAACTATGGCTACACCTTC	CASSDFSGTPLNYGYTF
TRBV5-1	NA	TRBJ2-5	NA	TGCGCCAGCAGCTTGAGGATGCAGGGGAAGGAGCAGTACTTC	CASSLRMQGKEQYF
TRBV29-1	once	TRBJ2-5	TRBD2	TGCAGCGTTGCGATGGGACTGGGAGGGGAGACCCAGTACTTC	CSVAMGLGGETQYF
TRBV7-6	NA	TRBJ2-1	TRBD1	TGTGCCAGCAGCTTAGAAGTGGACAGGGGGCCCAATGAGCAGTTCTTC	CASSLEVDRGPNEQFF
TRBV5-1	NA	TRBJ2-5	TRBD1	TGCGCCAGCAGACCAGACAGGGGGCGTGAGACCCAGTACTTC	CASRPDRGRETQYF
TRBV7-3	few	TRBJ2-7	TRBD1	TGTGCCAGCAGCCCGGGACAGCCCTACGAGCAGTACTTC	CASSPGQPYEQYF
TRBV6-5	NA	TRBJ2-2	NA	TGTGCCAGCAGTTATGGACAGACGAACACCGGGGAGCTGTTTTTT	CASSYGQTNTGELFF
TRBV27	NA	TRBJ1-2	TRBD1	TGTGCCAGCAGTAGACAGGGGGGGAACTATGGCTACACCTTC	CASSRQGGNYGYTF
TRBV28	few	TRBJ1-6	NA	TGTGCCAGCAGTCTGGGGCCAGTTATTTCACCCCTCCACTTT	CASSLGPVISPLHF
TRBV28	NA	TRBJ2-3	NA	TGTGCCAGCAGTTTTAGGACTAACACAGATACGCAGTATTTT	CASSFRTNTDTQYF
TRBV28	NA	TRBJ2-7	TRBD1	TGTGCCAGCAGTGGCGGACAGGATGTACAGCAGTACTTC	CASSGGQDVQQYF
TRBV28	NA	TRBJ2-7	TRBD1	TGTGCCAGCAGCGGTACCCGGACAGGGGGATACGAGCAGTACTTC	CASSGTRTGGYEQYF